This T cell receptor (beta chain) emerged from a study of response to subunit inactivated influenza vaccine. The CDR3 sequence is 16 residues long. CDR1 and CDR2 (germline): SGHRS, YFSETQ. J was trimmed by 8 bases and V by 10 bases; bases with no gene match: 17. One entry per CDR3 protein, called by TCRdb with MiXCR from the RT-PCR reads. This table has around 520,000 distinct CDR3 sequences, roughly 10% appearing once. This clonotype has more than one count but fewer than ten. The specimen was PBMCs from blood, collected on the day of vaccination. This sequence originates from a man in his forties or fifties who received an inactivated influenza vaccine. This chain links TRBV5-1 with TRBJ2-3, with 12 bases fitting TRBD1. The CDR3 DNA reads TGCGCCGGGTCCCCTGGGACAGGGGGCGTGCGGGGTACGCAGTATTTT. It specifies CAGSPGTGGVRGTQYF.